This T cell receptor (beta chain) was sequenced in a study of a mutant IDH1 vaccine in newly diagnosed glioma. Across the whole study: Vaccine dosing followed radiotherapy by 4-6 weeks, or accompanied temozolomide cycles. Sex distribution of treated patients was roughly 62% male and about 40% female; mean age was around 40 years. Previous treatment comprised radiotherapy, temozolomide, or both, mostly both.

Stated time point: week 35, safety follow-up. Vaccination used 300 ug of mutant IDH1 20-mer peptide per dose, with topical imiquimod. The length of the CDR3 is 15 residues. The germline CDR1 and CDR2 sequences are MNHEY and SMNVEV (reference sequence). V was clipped by 2 bases and J by 4 bases, with 14 bases between them. This clone has just a few counts. Its cognate antigen is unknown. Profiled with immunoSEQ multiplex PCR; TCRdb holds only in-frame clones, not every one. The sample lists some 33,000 clones; roughly 80% were seen once. V usage is TRBV27 and J usage is TRBJ1-2, with D unclear. This TCR was recovered from a young man with glioma. The sequenced sample was PBMCs, obtained from a glioma patient whose treatment included an IDH1 peptide vaccine. CDR3 coding DNA: TGTGCCAGCAGTTTACGTTCACCATCCTTCTATGGCTACACCTTC. Translating gives CASSLRSPSFYGYTF.